These T cell receptor beta chains were read from a single sample in a study of shared clonotypes between healthy human individuals. Data came from immunoSEQ multiplex PCR; TCRdb stores just in-frame clones and leaves some out. This table holds 2 million or so clones, 85% to 95% found once. What was sequenced was naive CD8+ T cells sorted from blood. These receptors were taken from a man between 18 and 29 years old in good health. Each CDR3 is given with its conserved first and last residue. Each record gives: V gene, J gene, D gene, clone size, CDR3 DNA, CDR3 protein. A D gene is named only where the DNA matches it firmly. Clone size appears in some rows only: once, few, many, or a class for an expanded clone.

TRBV4-1,TRBJ2-5,-,-,TGCGCCAGCAGCCAAGGGCCCCAGGCCGGAGAGACCCAGTACTTC,CASSQGPQAGETQYF
TRBV27,TRBJ2-3,TRBD1,-,TGTGCCAGCAGTTTAGCAGGGGGCGAGCCAGATACGCAGTATTTT,CASSLAGGEPDTQYF
TRBV4-1,TRBJ2-2,TRBD2,-,TGCGCCAGCAGCCAACCACTGCGGGGGACTAGCGGGACTGGGGACACCGGGGAGCTGTTTTTT,CASSQPLRGTSGTGDTGELFF
TRBV2,TRBJ1-2,-,-,TGTGCCAGCAGTGCGGGGGAAAACTATGGCTACACCTTC,CASSAGENYGYTF
TRBV4-3,TRBJ2-3,TRBD2,-,TGCGCCAGCAGCCAAGATAACCCCCCTAGCGGGATTAGCACAGATACGCAGTATTTT,CASSQDNPPSGISTDTQYF
TRBV4-1,TRBJ1-4,-,few,TGCGCCAGCAGCCAAGAAGACATTTATGAAAAACTGTTTTTT,CASSQEDIYEKLFF
TRBV27,TRBJ2-7,-,-,TGTGCCAGCAGACCGCTGGGGGCGGGAGAGCAGTACTTC,CASRPLGAGEQYF
TRBV21-1,TRBJ1-2,-,-,TGTGCCCTGCGACCTATAGGGCAGAACTATGGCTACACCTTC,CALRPIGQNYGYTF
TRBV30,TRBJ2-2,-,-,TGTGCCGGAGATGGGGACGGAGTAGGTTTCAGGGAGCTGTTTTTT,CAGDGDGVGFRELFF
TRBV27,TRBJ2-5,TRBD2,-,TGTGCCAGCAGGGCTAGCGGGAGGTGGTGGGAGACCCAGTACTTC,CASRASGRWWETQYF
TRBV27,TRBJ2-7,TRBD2,-,TGTGCCAGCAGTGTAAGCGGGGGGGCCCCCTACGAGCAGTACTTC,CASSVSGGAPYEQYF
TRBV29-1,TRBJ1-4,TRBD1,-,TGCAGCGCTATGATATTTAAGACAGGGAAAATGGGGGGTCAAGAGGAAAAACTGTTTTTT,CSAMIFKTGKMGGQEEKLFF
TRBV7-9,TRBJ1-3,-,-,TGTGCCAGCAGTCCACAGGGAACCACCATATATTTT,CASSPQGTTIYF
TRBV5-1,TRBJ2-7,-,-,TGCGCCAGCAGCTTCTCCTCCGGCGAGCAGTACTTC,CASSFSSGEQYF
TRBV19,TRBJ1-1,-,few,TGTGCCAGTAGTATTCTGACAGGACTGAACACTGAAGCTTTCTTT,CASSILTGLNTEAFF
TRBV9,TRBJ1-2,-,-,TGTGCCAGCAGCGTTTCTGACTATGGCTACACCTTC,CASSVSDYGYTF
TRBV7-9,TRBJ1-2,TRBD1,-,TGTGCCAGCAGCTTAGAAACAGGGGGAGAGGGCTACACCTTC,CASSLETGGEGYTF
TRBV13,TRBJ2-7,TRBD2,-,TGTGCCAGCAGCCCGGGGGAGGGGTCCTACGAGCAGTACTTC,CASSPGEGSYEQYF
TRBV5-1,TRBJ2-3,TRBD1,once,TGCGCCAGCAGCGAAACCGGGACAGGTACAGATACGCAGTATTTT,CASSETGTGTDTQYF
TRBV19,TRBJ1-6,-,-,TGTGCCAGTAGTATCGGACACCTCTCTATTCCCCTCCACTTT,CASSIGHLSIPLHF